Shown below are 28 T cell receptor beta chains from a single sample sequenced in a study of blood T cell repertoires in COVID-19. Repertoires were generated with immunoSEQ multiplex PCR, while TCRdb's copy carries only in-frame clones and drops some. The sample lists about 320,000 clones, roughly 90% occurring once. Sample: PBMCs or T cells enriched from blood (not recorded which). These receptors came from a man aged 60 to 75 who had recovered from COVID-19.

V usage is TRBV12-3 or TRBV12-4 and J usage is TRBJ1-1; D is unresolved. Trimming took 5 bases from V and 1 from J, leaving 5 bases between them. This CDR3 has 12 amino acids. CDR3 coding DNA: TGTGCCAGCAGTCGACAGAACACTGAAGCTTTCTTT. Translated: CASSRQNTEAFF.

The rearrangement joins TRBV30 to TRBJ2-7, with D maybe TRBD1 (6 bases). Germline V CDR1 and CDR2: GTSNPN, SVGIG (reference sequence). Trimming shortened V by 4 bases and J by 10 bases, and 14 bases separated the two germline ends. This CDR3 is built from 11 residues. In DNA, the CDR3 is TGTGCCTGGAACACAGGGATTCTTCAGTACTTC. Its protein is CAWNTGILQYF.

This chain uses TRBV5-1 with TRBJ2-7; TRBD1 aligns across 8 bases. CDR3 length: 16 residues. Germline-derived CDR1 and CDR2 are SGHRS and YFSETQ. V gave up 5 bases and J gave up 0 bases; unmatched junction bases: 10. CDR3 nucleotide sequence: TGCGCCAGCAGACGAGGTGGACAGGGAGTCTCCTACGAGCAGTACTTC. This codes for CASRRGGQGVSYEQYF.

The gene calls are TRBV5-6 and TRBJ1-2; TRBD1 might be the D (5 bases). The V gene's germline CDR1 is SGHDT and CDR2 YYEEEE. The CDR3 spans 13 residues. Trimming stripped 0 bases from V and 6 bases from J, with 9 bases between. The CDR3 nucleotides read TGTGCCAGCAGCTTGGATCAGGGTAATGGCTACACCTTC. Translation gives CASSLDQGNGYTF.

CDR3 coding DNA: TGTGCCAGCAGCTTAACCGGGACTAGCGGAACCTACTCCTACGAGCAGTACTTC. Its protein product is CASSLTGTSGTYSYEQYF. The chain combines TRBV7-9 with TRBJ2-7; 11 bases are shared with TRBD2. The germline V gene encodes CDR1 SEHNR and CDR2 FQNEAQ (reference sequence). Unmatched junction bases numbered 9, after V lost 2 bases and J lost 0 bases. This CDR3 is built from 18 residues.

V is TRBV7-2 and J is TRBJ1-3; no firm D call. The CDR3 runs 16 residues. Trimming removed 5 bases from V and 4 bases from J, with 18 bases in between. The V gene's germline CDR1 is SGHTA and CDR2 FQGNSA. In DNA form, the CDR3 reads TGTGCCAGCAGCCCCAACCCTCGAGGCAGAGGAAACACCATATATTTT. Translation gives CASSPNPRGRGNTIYF.

CDR3 sequence: CAWSDPGFWRENEKLFF. CDR3 coding DNA: TGTGCCTGGAGTGACCCAGGGTTCTGGCGGGAAAATGAAAAACTGTTTTTT. This chain links TRBV30 with TRBJ1-4; D is perhaps TRBD1 (5 bases). Trimming pared 1 base from V and 5 bases from J, leaving 20 bases between. CDR1 GTSNPN and CDR2 SVGIG come from the germline V gene (reference sequence). CDR3 size: 17 residues.

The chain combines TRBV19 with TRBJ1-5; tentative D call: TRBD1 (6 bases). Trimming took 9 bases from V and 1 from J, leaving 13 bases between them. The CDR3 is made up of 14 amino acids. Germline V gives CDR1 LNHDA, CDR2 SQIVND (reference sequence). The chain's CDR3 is CASGTLRSNQPQHF. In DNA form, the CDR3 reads TGTGCCAGCGGGACACTCCGGAGCAATCAGCCCCAGCATTTT.

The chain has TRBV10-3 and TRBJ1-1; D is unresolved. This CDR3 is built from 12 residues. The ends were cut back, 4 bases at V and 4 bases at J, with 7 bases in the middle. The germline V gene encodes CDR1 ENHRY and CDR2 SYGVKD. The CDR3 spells CAISVRGTEAFF. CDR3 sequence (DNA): TGTGCCATCAGTGTCCGCGGCACTGAAGCTTTCTTT.

The CDR3 DNA reads TGTGCCAGCAGCCCACAGGGGGCAGGCTCCTACGAGCAGTACTTC. It yields the protein CASSPQGAGSYEQYF. The rearrangement joins TRBV11-3 to TRBJ2-7; 9 positions agree with TRBD1. CDR1 and CDR2 from the germline V gene are SGHNT and YENEEA. CDR3 size: 15 residues. J gave up 0 bases and V 5 bases, and 5 bases lay outside the gene matches.

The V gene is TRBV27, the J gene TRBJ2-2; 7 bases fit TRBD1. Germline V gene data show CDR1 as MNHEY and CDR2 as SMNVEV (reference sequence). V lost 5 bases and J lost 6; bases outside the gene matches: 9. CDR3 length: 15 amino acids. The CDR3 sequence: CASSLTGQPPGELFF. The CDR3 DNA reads TGTGCCAGCAGTCTGACGGGACAGCCCCCCGGGGAGCTGTTTTTT.

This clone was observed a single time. The CDR3 bases are TGTGCCAGCAGCTTAGAGACAGGGGGCTCGGAGACCCAGTACTTC. Protein product: CASSLETGGSETQYF. The rearrangement joins TRBV7-8 to TRBJ2-5; 10 positions agree with TRBD1. The length of the CDR3 is 15 residues. From germline, CDR1 is SGHVS and CDR2 FQNEAQ. The V segment lost 1 base and the J segment 5 bases; nucleotides outside the gene matches: 4. Together with reference TRBV7-8 and TRBJ2-5, the CDR3 gives the full variable domain: GAGVSQSPRYKVAKRGQDVALRCDPISGHVSLFWYQQALGQGPEFLTYFQNEAQLDKSGLPSDRFFAERPEGSVSTLKIQRTQQEDSAVYLCASSLETGGSETQYFGPGTRLLVL.

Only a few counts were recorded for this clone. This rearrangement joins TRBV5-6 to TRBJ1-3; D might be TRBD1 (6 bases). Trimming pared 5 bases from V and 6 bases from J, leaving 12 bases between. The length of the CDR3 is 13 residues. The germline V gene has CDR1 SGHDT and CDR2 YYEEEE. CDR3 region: CASRLQGENTIYF. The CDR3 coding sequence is TGTGCCAGCAGATTACAGGGTGAAAACACCATATATTTT.

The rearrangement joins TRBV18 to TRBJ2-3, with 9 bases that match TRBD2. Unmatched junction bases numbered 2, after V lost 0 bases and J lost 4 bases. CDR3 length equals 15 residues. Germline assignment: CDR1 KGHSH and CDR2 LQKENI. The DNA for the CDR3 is TGTGCCAGCTCACCACCGGGACTAGCTTCAGATACGCAGTATTTT. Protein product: CASSPPGLASDTQYF.

CDR3 loop: CASSPPSFGYSNQPQHF. CDR3 nucleotides: TGTGCCAGCTCACCACCGAGTTTCGGTTATAGCAATCAGCCCCAGCATTTT. The chain has TRBV18 and TRBJ1-5; the D is unclear. Germline CDR1 is KGHSH and CDR2 is LQKENI. V dropped 0 bases and J dropped 0 bases, with 12 bases sitting between them. The CDR3 totals 17 residues.

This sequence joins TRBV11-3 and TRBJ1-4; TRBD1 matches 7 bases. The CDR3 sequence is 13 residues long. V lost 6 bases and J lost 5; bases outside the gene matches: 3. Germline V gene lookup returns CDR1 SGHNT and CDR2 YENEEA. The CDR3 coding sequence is TGTGCCAGCAGGGGACAGAGCAATGAAAAACTGTTTTTT. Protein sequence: CASRGQSNEKLFF.

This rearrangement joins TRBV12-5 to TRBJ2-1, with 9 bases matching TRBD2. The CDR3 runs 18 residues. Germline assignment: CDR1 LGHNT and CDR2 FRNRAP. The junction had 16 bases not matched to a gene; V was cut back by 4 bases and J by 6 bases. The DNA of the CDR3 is TGTGCTAGTGGTTCTATAAACCAACTAGCGGGCCCGGCCAATGAGCAGTTCTTC. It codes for CASGSINQLAGPANEQFF.

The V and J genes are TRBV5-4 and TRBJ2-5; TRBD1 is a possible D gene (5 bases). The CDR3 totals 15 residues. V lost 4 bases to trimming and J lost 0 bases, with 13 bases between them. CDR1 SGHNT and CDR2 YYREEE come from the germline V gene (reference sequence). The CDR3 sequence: CASSVALGDQETQYF. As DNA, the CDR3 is TGTGCCAGCAGCGTCGCTCTAGGGGACCAAGAGACCCAGTACTTC. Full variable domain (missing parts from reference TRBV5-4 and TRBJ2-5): ETGVTQSPTHLIKTRGQQVTLRCSSQSGHNTVSWYQQALGQGPQFIFQYYREEENGRGNFPPRFSGLQFPNYSSELNVNALELDDSALYLCASSVALGDQETQYFGPGTRLLVL.

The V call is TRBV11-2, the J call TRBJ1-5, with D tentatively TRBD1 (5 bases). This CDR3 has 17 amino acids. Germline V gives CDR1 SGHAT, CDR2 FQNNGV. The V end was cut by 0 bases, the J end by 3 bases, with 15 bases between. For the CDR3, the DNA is TGTGCCAGCAGCTTAGAGGGCCCCGGGGGGATCAATCAGCCCCAGCATTTT. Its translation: CASSLEGPGGINQPQHF. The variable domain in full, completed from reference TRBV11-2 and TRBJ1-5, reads EAGVAQSPRYKIIEKRQSVAFWCNPISGHATLYWYQQILGQGPKLLIQFQNNGVVDDSQLPKDRFSAERLKGVDSTLKIQPAKLEDSAVYLCASSLEGPGGINQPQHFGDGTRLSIL.

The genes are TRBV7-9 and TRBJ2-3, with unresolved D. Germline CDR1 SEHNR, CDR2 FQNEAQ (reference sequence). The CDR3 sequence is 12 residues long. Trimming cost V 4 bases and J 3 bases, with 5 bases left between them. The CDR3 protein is CASSSTTDTQYF. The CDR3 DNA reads TGTGCCAGCAGCTCTACTACAGATACGCAGTATTTT.

The CDR3 coding sequence is TGTGCCAGCAGCCAACATTCTTACGAGCAGTACTTC. Residues: CASSQHSYEQYF. The rearrangement joins TRBV11-1 to TRBJ2-7, with D unresolved. V was clipped by 5 bases and J by 4 bases, with 9 bases between them. This CDR3 spans 12 amino acids. Germline V gene sequence: CDR1 SGHAT, CDR2 FQDESV (reference sequence).

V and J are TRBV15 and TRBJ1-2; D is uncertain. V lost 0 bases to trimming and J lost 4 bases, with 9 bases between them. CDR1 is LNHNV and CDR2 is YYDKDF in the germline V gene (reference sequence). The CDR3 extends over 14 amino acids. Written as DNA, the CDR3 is TGTGCCACCAGCAGAGATTATGCGGGCTATGGCTACACCTTC. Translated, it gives CATSRDYAGYGYTF.

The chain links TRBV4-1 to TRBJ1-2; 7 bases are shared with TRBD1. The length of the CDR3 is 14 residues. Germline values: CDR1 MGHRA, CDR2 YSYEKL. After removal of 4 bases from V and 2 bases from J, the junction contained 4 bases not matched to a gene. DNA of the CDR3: TGCGCCAGCAGCCCCTCGGACAGGAACTATGGCTACACCTTC. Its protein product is CASSPSDRNYGYTF.

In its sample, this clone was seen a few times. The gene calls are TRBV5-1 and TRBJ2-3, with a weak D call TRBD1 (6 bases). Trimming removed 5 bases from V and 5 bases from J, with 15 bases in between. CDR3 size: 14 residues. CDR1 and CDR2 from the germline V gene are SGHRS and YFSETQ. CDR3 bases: TGCGCCAGCAGGGAACCAGGGGCCGGAGATACGCAGTATTTT. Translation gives CASREPGAGDTQYF.

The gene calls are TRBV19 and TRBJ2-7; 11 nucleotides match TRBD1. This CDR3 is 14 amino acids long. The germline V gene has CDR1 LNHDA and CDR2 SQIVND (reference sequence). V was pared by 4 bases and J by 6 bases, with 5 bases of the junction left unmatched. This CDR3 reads CASSSWTGGVEQYF. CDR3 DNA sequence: TGTGCCAGTAGTAGCTGGACAGGGGGCGTCGAGCAGTACTTC.

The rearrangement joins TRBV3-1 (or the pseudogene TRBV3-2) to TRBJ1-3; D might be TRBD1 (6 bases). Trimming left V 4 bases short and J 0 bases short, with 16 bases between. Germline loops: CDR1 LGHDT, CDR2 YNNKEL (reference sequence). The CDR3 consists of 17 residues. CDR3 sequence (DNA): TGTGCCAGCAGCCGAGTACTGACAGGTCTCTCTGGAAACACCATATATTTT. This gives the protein CASSRVLTGLSGNTIYF.

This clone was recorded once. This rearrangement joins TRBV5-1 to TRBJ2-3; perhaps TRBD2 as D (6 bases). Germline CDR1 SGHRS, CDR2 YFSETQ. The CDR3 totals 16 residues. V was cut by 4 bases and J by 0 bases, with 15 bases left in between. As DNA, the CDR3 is TGCGCCAGCAGCCAACACGGAGGGGCAAGCACAGATACGCAGTATTTT. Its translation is CASSQHGGASTDTQYF.

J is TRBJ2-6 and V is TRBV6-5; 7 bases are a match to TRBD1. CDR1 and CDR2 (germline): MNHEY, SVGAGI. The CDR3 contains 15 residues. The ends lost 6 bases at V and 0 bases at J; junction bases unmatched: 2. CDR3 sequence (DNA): TGTGCCAGCAGGACAGGGAGCTCTGGGGCCAACGTCCTGACTTTC. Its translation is CASRTGSSGANVLTF.